A single sample is the source of the 9 T cell receptor beta chains below, sequenced in a study of patients with pleural tuberculosis. In TCRdb, the reads were re-called with MiXCR into one record per CDR3 protein. The sample includes about 50,000 distinct CDR3 sequences, 7.3% of them seen just once. These receptors were obtained from a human donor with pleural tuberculosis.

This clonotype was found many times. This CDR3 reads CATSRKRDNMRWQPQHF. The CDR3 DNA reads as TGTGCCACCAGCAGAAAACGAGACAACATGCGTTGGCAGCCCCAGCATTTT. J is TRBJ1-5 and V is TRBV15, with D unclear. Germline-derived CDR1 and CDR2 are LNHNV and YYDKDF (reference sequence). The CDR3 runs to 17 residues. The germline V and J ends were trimmed by 2 bases and 7 bases, with 21 bases remaining between them.

The chain is built from TRBV19 and TRBJ2-1; 9 positions match TRBD2. The CDR3 extends over 15 amino acids. Looked up from germline, CDR1 is LNHDA and CDR2 is SQIVND (reference sequence). The V and J ends lost 5 bases and 4 bases, in that order; junction bases with no gene match: 6. In DNA form, the CDR3 reads TGTGCCAGTAGTTCCCTAGCGGGAAATTACAATGAGCAGTTCTTC. Residues: CASSSLAGNYNEQFF.

This clonotype was seen at least ten times. The chain uses TRBV25-1 and TRBJ1-2; D is unresolved. V was trimmed by 5 bases and J by 2 bases, leaving 18 bases between them. Germline CDR1 MGHDK, CDR2 SYGVNS. This CDR3 comprises 16 residues. CDR3 protein: CASSPYREGGNYGYTF. The CDR3 DNA sequence: TGTGCCAGCAGTCCGTATCGGGAGGGCGGAAACTATGGCTACACCTTC.

This clonotype was seen repeatedly, ten times or more. The chain joins TRBV18 to TRBJ1-5, with a tentative D call TRBD1 (5 bases). CDR3 length: 18 amino acids. Germline-derived CDR1 and CDR2 are KGHSH and LQKENI. V lost 3 bases and J 2 bases, leaving 20 bases between the germline ends. The DNA of the CDR3 is TGTGCCAGCTCACCGGGATTGGGGCTTATATCGGGCAATCAGCCCCAGCATTTT. Translated: CASSPGLGLISGNQPQHF.

The J gene is TRBJ2-7, the V gene TRBV5-4; D remains ambiguous. The CDR3 sequence is 15 residues long. Trimming pared 2 bases from V and 3 bases from J, leaving 15 bases between. Germline loops: CDR1 SGHNT, CDR2 YYREEE (reference sequence). CDR3 sequence (DNA): TGTGCCAGCAGCTTAAGCGAGCAGGCCTTCTACGAGCAGTACTTC. Translated, it gives CASSLSEQAFYEQYF. The complete variable domain, with remaining parts taken from reference TRBV5-4 and TRBJ2-7, reads ETGVTQSPTHLIKTRGQQVTLRCSSQSGHNTVSWYQQALGQGPQFIFQYYREEENGRGNFPPRFSGLQFPNYSSELNVNALELDDSALYLCASSLSEQAFYEQYFGPGTRLTVT.

This clonotype was recorded many times. The V gene is TRBV6-2 or TRBV6-3, the J gene TRBJ2-3, with a tentative D call TRBD2 (6 bases). Germline CDR1 is MNHEY and CDR2 is SVGEGT. The CDR3 contains 14 residues. Trimming shortened V by 3 bases and J by 3 bases, and 10 bases separated the two germline ends. The CDR3 loop is CASSYTGATDTQYF. Written as DNA, the CDR3 is TGTGCCAGCAGTTATACGGGAGCAACAGATACGCAGTATTTT.

J is TRBJ2-5 and V is TRBV29-1; either TRBD1 or TRBD2 may fit D (5 bases each). The CDR3 consists of 14 residues. Germline CDR1 SQVTM, CDR2 ANQGSEA. V lost 6 bases, J lost 5 bases, and 19 bases lay in between. The CDR3 spells CSVGRTVEGETQYF. The CDR3 bases are TGCAGCGTAGGGAGAACCGTAGAGGGGGAGACCCAGTACTTC. The full variable domain, rest sourced from reference TRBV29-1 and TRBJ2-5, is SAVISQKPSRDICQRGTSLTIQCQVDSQVTMMFWYRQQPGQSLTLIATANQGSEATYESGFVIDKFPISRPNLTFSTLTVSNMSPEDSSIYLCSVGRTVEGETQYFGPGTRLLVL.

This clonotype was recorded at least ten times. The rearrangement joins TRBV11-2 to TRBJ1-1; D is unclear. Trimming stripped 0 bases from V and 2 bases from J, with 7 bases between. CDR3 length equals 14 residues. Germline V gives CDR1 SGHAT, CDR2 FQNNGV. The CDR3 bases are TGTGCCAGCAGCTTAGATGGGCCAAACACTGAAGCTTTCTTT. This gives the protein CASSLDGPNTEAFF.

This clonotype was detected many times. The J gene is TRBJ1-4, the V gene TRBV6-2 or TRBV6-3; D perhaps matches TRBD1 (5 bases). Germline V gene sequence: CDR1 MNHEY, CDR2 SVGEGT. V was shortened by 2 bases and J by 10 bases, with 11 bases between the two germline ends. The CDR3 consists of 13 residues. The CDR3 spells CASSYDWGGKLFF. As DNA, the CDR3 is TGTGCCAGCAGTTACGATTGGGGCGGAAAACTGTTTTTT.